The 15 T cell receptor beta chains below were found in one sample sequenced in a study of shared clonotypes between healthy human individuals. Only in-frame clones appear in the TCRdb table, and some are missing; sequencing was by immunoSEQ multiplex PCR. The sample yields about 2.1 million clones, 93% seen once. It was CD45RO-negative cells, positively selected for CCR7, that made up naive CD8 cells, with terminally differentiated effector memory CD45RA+ cells excluded. Sequencing was performed on naive CD8+ T cells from PBMCs. All receptors derive from a man aged 18 to 29 in good health. Some clones in this sample may be carry-over from other donors' samples.

Concerning this clone itself: Within the sample, other DNA sequences also encode this same CDR3. This chain joins TRBV27 and TRBJ1-1, with D tentatively TRBD1 (6 bases). Trimming took off 0 bases at V and 3 bases at J, with 14 bases between the two ends. Germline assignment: CDR1 MNHEY and CDR2 SMNVEV (reference sequence). The CDR3 runs to 16 residues. In DNA form, the CDR3 reads TGTGCCAGCAGTTTATCCCCCGGGGCAGGGGACACTGAAGCTTTCTTT. Protein sequence: CASSLSPGAGDTEAFF.

The chain has TRBV11-3 and TRBJ2-1, with D hard to call. The CDR3 is 16 amino acids. The V end lost 2 bases, the J end lost 7 bases, and 18 bases lay between the germline ends. The germline V gene has CDR1 SGHNT and CDR2 YENEEA. CDR3 region: CASSLMRERPQNEQFF. The CDR3 nucleotides are TGTGCCAGCAGCTTAATGCGAGAGCGCCCGCAGAATGAGCAGTTCTTC.

This CDR3 is CASSPNTATYEQYF. For the CDR3, the DNA is TGTGCCAGCAGCCCTAATACGGCTACCTACGAGCAGTACTTC. This sequence joins TRBV7-9 and TRBJ2-7; unclear D gene. Germline V lookup: CDR1 SEHNR, CDR2 FQNEAQ (reference sequence). The CDR3 runs 14 residues. V was trimmed by 5 bases and J by 2 bases, leaving 13 bases between them.

V gene TRBV2 combines with J gene TRBJ2-7, with TRBD1 as a possible D gene (6 bases). Germline CDR1 SNHLY, CDR2 FYNNEI. The CDR3 has 15 residues. V was pared by 6 bases and J by 6 bases, with 21 bases between. Here the CDR3 DNA reads TGTGCCAGCAGGGAAAGAAAGACAGGTGTCGGCGAGCAGTACTTC. Its protein product is CASRERKTGVGEQYF. Variable domain in full (rest from reference TRBV2 and TRBJ2-7): EPEVTQTPSHQVTQMGQEVILRCVPISNHLYFYWYRQILGQKVEFLVSFYNNEISEKSEIFDDQFSVERPDGSNFTLKIRSTKLEDSAMYFCASRERKTGVGEQYFGPGTRLTVT.

The rearrangement links TRBV14 to TRBJ1-1; perhaps TRBD1 as D (5 bases). This CDR3 region has 16 residues. Between the trimmed V and J ends, which lost 3 bases and 6 bases, there was a span of 20 bases. In germline, CDR1 is SGHDN, CDR2 FVKESK. The CDR3 loop is CASSHTGGLKSAEAFF. DNA for the CDR3: TGTGCCAGCAGCCACACAGGTGGTCTCAAGTCTGCTGAAGCTTTCTTT. Drawing the rest from reference TRBV14 and TRBJ1-1, the complete variable domain is EAGVTQFPSHSVIEKGQTVTLRCDPISGHDNLYWYRRVMGKEIKFLLHFVKESKQDESGMPNNRFLAERTGGTYSTLKVQPAELEDSGVYFCASSHTGGLKSAEAFFGQGTRLTVV.

This chain uses TRBV19 with TRBJ2-4; the D gene is possibly TRBD1 (6 bases). CDR1 and CDR2 from the germline V gene are LNHDA and SQIVND (reference sequence). Trimming took 0 bases from V and 5 from J, leaving 8 bases between them. The CDR3 consists of 14 residues. CDR3 nucleotide sequence: TGTGCCAGTAGTATAGAGTACAGGGAAAACATTCAGTACTTC. Translated: CASSIEYRENIQYF.

As DNA, the CDR3 is TGTGCCAGCAGTTTAACCCCCCGAGGAGGGAACTATGGCTACACCTTC. This gives the protein CASSLTPRGGNYGYTF. The V gene is TRBV27, the J gene TRBJ1-2; D uncertain. The CDR3 spans 16 residues. Trimming removed 2 bases from V and 2 bases from J, with 15 bases in between. CDR1 is MNHEY, CDR2 SMNVEV, per germline (reference sequence).

This clone was detected ten times or more. The V and J genes are TRBV27 and TRBJ1-4; possible D gene TRBD1, 6 bases. This CDR3 is 14 amino acids long. Between the trimmed V and J ends, which lost 2 bases and 8 bases, there was a span of 12 bases. Germline-derived CDR1 and CDR2 are MNHEY and SMNVEV (reference sequence). The CDR3 spells CASSLTAGEEKLFF. The CDR3 nucleotides are TGTGCCAGCAGTTTAACGGCAGGGGAGGAAAAACTGTTTTTT.

The V and J genes are TRBV29-1 and TRBJ2-2, with 7 nucleotides matching TRBD1. CDR3 length equals 13 residues. The germline gives CDR1 SQVTM, CDR2 ANQGSEA. The V gene end was trimmed by 5 bases and the J gene end by 4 bases; junction bases not matched to a gene: 4. The CDR3 sequence: CSVLGGGTGELFF. The CDR3, as DNA: TGCAGCGTTTTAGGGGGCGGCACCGGGGAGCTGTTTTTT.

This clone came up once. In DNA, the CDR3 is TGTGCCAGCATCGACGTTGAAGGCTACACCTTC. Translation: CASIDVEGYTF. This rearrangement joins TRBV28 to TRBJ1-2; no firm D call. Deletions cut 7 bases from V and 8 bases from J, with 11 bases between. Germline CDR1 MDHEN, CDR2 SYDVKM. The length of the CDR3 is 11 residues.

The chain combines TRBV19 with TRBJ2-7; 8 nucleotides match TRBD2. V lost 4 bases, J lost 1 base, and 3 bases stayed unmatched. CDR3 length: 14 amino acids. Germline CDR1 LNHDA, CDR2 SQIVND (reference sequence). DNA of the CDR3: TGTGCCAGTAGTAGCGGGAGGCTGTCCTACGAGCAGTACTTC. This codes for CASSSGRLSYEQYF. Variable domain in full (rest from reference TRBV19 and TRBJ2-7): DGGITQSPKYLFRKEGQNVTLSCEQNLNHDAMYWYRQDPGQGLRLIYYSQIVNDFQKGDIAEGYSVSREKKESFPLTVTSAQKNPTAFYLCASSSGRLSYEQYFGPGTRLTVT.

The genes are TRBV7-9 and TRBJ1-1, with D tentatively TRBD1 (6 bases). The CDR3 runs 16 residues. Germline V CDR1 and CDR2: SEHNR, FQNEAQ (reference sequence). The germline V and J ends were trimmed by 2 bases and 0 bases, with 13 bases remaining between them. The CDR3 region is CASSLSPDSLNTEAFF. The CDR3 DNA reads as TGTGCCAGCAGCTTATCCCCGGACAGCTTGAACACTGAAGCTTTCTTT.

The J gene is TRBJ2-5, the V gene TRBV7-9; the match to TRBD2 covers 8 bases. The CDR3 is 16 residues long. CDR1 is SEHNR and CDR2 is FQNEAQ in the germline V gene (reference sequence). The V and J ends lost 5 bases and 4 bases, in that order; junction bases with no gene match: 12. The CDR3: CASSDPREAGVETQYF. The CDR3 DNA is TGTGCCAGCAGCGACCCGCGGGAAGCGGGAGTAGAGACCCAGTACTTC.

The V and J genes are TRBV9 and TRBJ2-7; a possible D gene is TRBD2 (5 bases). CDR3 length: 13 amino acids. Germline V CDR1 and CDR2: SGDLS, YYNGEE. Trimming cost V 3 bases and J 5 bases, with 12 bases left between them. This CDR3 is CASSAPVGNEQYF. The CDR3 DNA follows: TGTGCCAGCAGCGCACCAGTCGGGAACGAGCAGTACTTC.

The chain carries TRBV28 and TRBJ2-3; a weak D match, TRBD2 (5 bases). With 3 bases removed from V and 0 bases from J, the gap between germline ends came to 10 bases. Germline CDR1 is MDHEN and CDR2 is SYDVKM. The CDR3 contains 15 residues. Here the CDR3 reads CASSFSGSSTDTQYF. CDR3 nucleotide sequence: TGTGCCAGCAGTTTCTCTGGGAGTAGCACAGATACGCAGTATTTT.